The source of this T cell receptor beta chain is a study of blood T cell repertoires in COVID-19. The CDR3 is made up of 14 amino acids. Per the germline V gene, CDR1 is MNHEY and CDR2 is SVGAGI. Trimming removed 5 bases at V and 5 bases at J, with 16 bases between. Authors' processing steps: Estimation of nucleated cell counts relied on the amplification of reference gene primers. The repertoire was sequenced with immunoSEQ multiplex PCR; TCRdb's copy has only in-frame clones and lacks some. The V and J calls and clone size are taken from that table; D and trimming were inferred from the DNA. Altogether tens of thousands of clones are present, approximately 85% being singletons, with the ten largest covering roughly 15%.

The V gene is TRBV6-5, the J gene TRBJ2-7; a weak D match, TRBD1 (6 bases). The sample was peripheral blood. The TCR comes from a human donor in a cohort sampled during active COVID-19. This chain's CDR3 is CASSPKPQGNEQYF. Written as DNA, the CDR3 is TGTGCCAGCAGTCCCAAACCGCAGGGGAACGAGCAGTACTTC.